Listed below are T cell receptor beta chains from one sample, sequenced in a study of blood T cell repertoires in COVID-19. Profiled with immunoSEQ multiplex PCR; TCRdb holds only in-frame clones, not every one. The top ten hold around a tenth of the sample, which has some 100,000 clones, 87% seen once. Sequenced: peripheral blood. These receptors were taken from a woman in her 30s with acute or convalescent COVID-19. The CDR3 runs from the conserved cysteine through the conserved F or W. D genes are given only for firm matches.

CDR3aa: CSASDRQETQYF
CDR3nt: TGCAGTGCTAGTGACAGGCAAGAGACCCAGTACTTC
v_gene: TRBV20-1
j_gene: TRBJ2-5
d_gene: .

CDR3aa: CASKEGEHNSPLHF
CDR3nt: TGTGCCAGCAAAGAGGGGGAGCATAATTCACCCCTCCACTTT
v_gene: TRBV6-5
j_gene: TRBJ1-6
d_gene: .

CDR3aa: CASSPWAEDTEAFF
CDR3nt: TGTGCCAGCAGCCCCTGGGCGGAGGACACTGAAGCTTTCTTT
v_gene: TRBV7-8
j_gene: TRBJ1-1
d_gene: .

CDR3aa: CASSLREQLNTEAFF
CDR3nt: TGTGCCAGCAGCCTCCGGGAACAGTTGAACACTGAAGCTTTCTTT
v_gene: TRBV7-9
j_gene: TRBJ1-1
d_gene: .

CDR3aa: CASSPDSFYGYTF
CDR3nt: TGTGCCAGCAGCCCGGACAGCTTCTATGGCTACACCTTC
v_gene: TRBV6-5
j_gene: TRBJ1-2
d_gene: .

CDR3aa: CASSPPWDRGSYEQYF
CDR3nt: TGTGCCAGCAGCCCCCCTTGGGACAGGGGGAGCTACGAGCAGTACTTC
v_gene: TRBV7-9
j_gene: TRBJ2-7
d_gene: TRBD1

CDR3aa: CASSYSRDATNEKLFF
CDR3nt: TGTGCCAGCAGTTACTCGAGAGATGCAACTAATGAAAAACTGTTTTTT
v_gene: TRBV6-5
j_gene: TRBJ1-4
d_gene: .

CDR3aa: CASSESFGYTF
CDR3nt: TGTGCCAGCAGTGAATCCTTTGGCTACACCTTC
v_gene: TRBV2
j_gene: TRBJ1-2
d_gene: .

CDR3aa: CASSLGTVNTEAFF
CDR3nt: TGTGCCAGCAGCTTAGGGACAGTGAACACTGAAGCTTTCTTT
v_gene: TRBV7-9
j_gene: TRBJ1-1
d_gene: .

CDR3aa: CASSFGGEHGYTF
CDR3nt: TGTGCCAGCAGTTTTGGGGGGGAGCATGGCTACACCTTC
v_gene: TRBV28
j_gene: TRBJ1-2
d_gene: .

CDR3aa: CASSQVGVGPDTQYF
CDR3nt: TGCGCCAGCAGCCAAGTAGGGGTCGGCCCAGATACGCAGTATTTT
v_gene: TRBV4-1
j_gene: TRBJ2-3
d_gene: .

CDR3aa: CASSLEWGDEQYF
CDR3nt: TGTGCCAGCAGCTTAGAATGGGGCGACGAGCAGTACTTC
v_gene: TRBV11-3
j_gene: TRBJ2-7
d_gene: .

CDR3aa: CASSLGQVGPQHF
CDR3nt: TGTGCCAGCAGCCTAGGACAGGTGGGGCCCCAGCATTTT
v_gene: TRBV5-6
j_gene: TRBJ1-5
d_gene: TRBD1

CDR3aa: CASSFGTDTQYF
CDR3nt: TGTGCCAGCAGCTTCGGCACAGATACGCAGTATTTT
v_gene: TRBV5-8
j_gene: TRBJ2-3
d_gene: .